This T cell receptor (beta chain) was identified during a study of graft-versus-host responses after intestinal transplantation. Generated by immunoSEQ multiplex PCR, the TCRdb table keeps only in-frame clones and is missing some. In the table there are 98,000 or so clones, roughly nine tenths of which are singletons. Germline CDR1 reads MNHEY; CDR2 reads SVGAGI. The trim removed 6 bases at V and 7 bases at J, leaving 9 bases unmatched. The CDR3 runs 14 residues. Notes on this clone: The antigen is not known.

The TCR sequence derives from a human donor who received an intestinal transplant. The sample in question was unstimulated CD4+ T cells sorted from spleen or lymph node cells, obtained before intestinal transplant. V is TRBV6-5 and J is TRBJ1-2; 9 bases map to TRBD1. This chain's CDR3 is CASSRDRVGSGYTF. CDR3 nucleotides: TGTGCCAGCAGCCGGGACAGGGTAGGAAGTGGCTACACCTTC.